This T cell receptor beta chain was sequenced during a study of cytomegalovirus exposure and HLA in healthy donors. Points from the study as a whole: Trimming of TCR beta V- and J-genes showed a link, identified in a later analysis, to a missense DCLRE1C variant. The authors confirmed in vitro that a few CMV-associated chains were specific for CMV antigens.

Primers included in the PCR were 60 Vbeta and 13 Jbeta primers. In the study's own analysis: Later reanalysis found approximately 76 million unique TCR beta chains, roughly 10 million of them shared. The method was immunoSEQ multiplex PCR; TCRdb's version includes in-frame clones alone and lacks a portion of them. V and J calls and clone size are as listed in that table; D and trimming were resolved from the DNA. The table includes around 100,000 clones, 50% to 70% detected once. Concerning this clone itself: The target antigen is unknown.

The origin of this receptor is a human donor in good health. Sequenced: PBMCs.

CDR3 DNA sequence: TGTGCCAGCAGTGCAGGGGCTAGCGGGGAGAATGAGCAGTTCTTC. Protein: CASSAGASGENEQFF. The genes are TRBV6-6 and TRBJ2-1; 9 bases fit TRBD2. The germline gives CDR1 MNHNY, CDR2 SVGAGI (reference sequence). V was pared by 5 bases and J by 7 bases, with 9 bases of the junction left unmatched. There are 15 residues in the CDR3.